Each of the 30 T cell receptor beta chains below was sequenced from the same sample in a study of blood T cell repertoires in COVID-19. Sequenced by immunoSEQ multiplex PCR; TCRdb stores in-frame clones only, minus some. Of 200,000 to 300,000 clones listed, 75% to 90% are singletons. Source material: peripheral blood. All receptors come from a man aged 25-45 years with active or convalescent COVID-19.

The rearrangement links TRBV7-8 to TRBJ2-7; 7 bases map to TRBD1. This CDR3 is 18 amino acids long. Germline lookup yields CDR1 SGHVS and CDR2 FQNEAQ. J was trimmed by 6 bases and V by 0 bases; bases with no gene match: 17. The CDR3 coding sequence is TGTGCCAGCAGCTTAGCTATACTAGGGGGCGTCGTTTTTTCCGAGCAGTACTTC. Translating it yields CASSLAILGGVVFSEQYF.

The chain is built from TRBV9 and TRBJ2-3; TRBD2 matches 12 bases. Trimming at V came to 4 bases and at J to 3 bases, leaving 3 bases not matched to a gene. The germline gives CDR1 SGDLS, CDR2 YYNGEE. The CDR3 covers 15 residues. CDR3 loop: CASSITSGGTDTQYF. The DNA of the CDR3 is TGTGCCAGCAGCATAACTAGCGGGGGGACAGATACGCAGTATTTT.

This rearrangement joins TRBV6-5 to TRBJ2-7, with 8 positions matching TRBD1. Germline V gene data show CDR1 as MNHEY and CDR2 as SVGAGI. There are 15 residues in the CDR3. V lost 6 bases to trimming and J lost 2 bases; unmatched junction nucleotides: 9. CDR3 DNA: TGTGCCAGCAGGAGCGGACAGGGTGGTACCTACGAGCAGTACTTC. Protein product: CASRSGQGGTYEQYF.

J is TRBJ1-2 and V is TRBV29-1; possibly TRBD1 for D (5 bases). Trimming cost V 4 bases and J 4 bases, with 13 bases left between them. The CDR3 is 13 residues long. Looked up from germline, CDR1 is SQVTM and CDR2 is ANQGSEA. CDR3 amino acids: CSVGLAGPYGYTF. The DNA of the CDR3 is TGCAGCGTTGGTTTGGCAGGGCCCTATGGCTACACCTTC.

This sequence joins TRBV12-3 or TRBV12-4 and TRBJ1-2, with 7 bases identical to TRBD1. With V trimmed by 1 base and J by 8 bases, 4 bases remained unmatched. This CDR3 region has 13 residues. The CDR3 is CASSLVLQGGYTF. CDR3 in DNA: TGTGCCAGCAGTTTAGTGCTACAGGGGGGCTACACCTTC.

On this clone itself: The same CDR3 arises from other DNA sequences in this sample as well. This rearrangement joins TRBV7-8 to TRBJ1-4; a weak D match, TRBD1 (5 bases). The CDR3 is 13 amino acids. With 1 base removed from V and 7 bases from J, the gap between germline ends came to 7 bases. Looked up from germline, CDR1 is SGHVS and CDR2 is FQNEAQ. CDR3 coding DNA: TGTGCCAGCAGCTTAGGGGGGGGTGAAAAACTGTTTTTT. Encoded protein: CASSLGGGEKLFF.

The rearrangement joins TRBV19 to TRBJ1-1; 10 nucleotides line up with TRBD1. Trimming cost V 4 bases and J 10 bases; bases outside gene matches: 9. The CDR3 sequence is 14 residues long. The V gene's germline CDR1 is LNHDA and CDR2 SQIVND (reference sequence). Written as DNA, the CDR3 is TGTGCCAGTAGTAACCCGGGACAGGGGATGGGAGCTTTCTTT. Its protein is CASSNPGQGMGAFF.

This CDR3 reads CASRGQGPNQPQHF. CDR3 nucleotides: TGTGCCAGCAGGGGACAGGGGCCGAATCAGCCCCAGCATTTT. This chain uses TRBV6-5 with TRBJ1-5; the match to TRBD1 covers 10 bases. This CDR3 is built from 14 residues. The germline gives CDR1 MNHEY, CDR2 SVGAGI. The junction had 3 bases not matched to a gene; V was cut back by 6 bases and J by 4 bases.

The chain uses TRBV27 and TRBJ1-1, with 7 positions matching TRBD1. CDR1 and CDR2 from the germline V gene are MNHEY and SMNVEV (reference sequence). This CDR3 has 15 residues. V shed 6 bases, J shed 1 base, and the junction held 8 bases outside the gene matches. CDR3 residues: CASRSTGVGNTEAFF. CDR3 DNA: TGTGCCAGCAGGTCAACAGGGGTAGGGAACACTGAAGCTTTCTTT.

The CDR3 region is CASSITATNYGYTF. CDR3 nucleotides: TGTGCCAGTAGTATAACAGCAACTAACTATGGCTACACCTTC. V usage is TRBV19 and J usage is TRBJ1-2; D not certain. The CDR3 contains 14 residues. Germline V gene data show CDR1 as LNHDA and CDR2 as SQIVND (reference sequence). V lost 2 bases and J lost 0, with 7 bases in between.

CDR3 residues: CASSLAGTGYEQYF. CDR3 coding DNA: TGTGCCAGCAGTTTAGCCGGGACAGGCTACGAGCAGTACTTC. The rearrangement links TRBV27 to TRBJ2-7; 8 positions match TRBD1. The V and J ends lost 2 bases and 3 bases, in that order; junction bases with no gene match: 3. The CDR3 covers 14 residues. From germline, CDR1 is MNHEY and CDR2 SMNVEV (reference sequence).

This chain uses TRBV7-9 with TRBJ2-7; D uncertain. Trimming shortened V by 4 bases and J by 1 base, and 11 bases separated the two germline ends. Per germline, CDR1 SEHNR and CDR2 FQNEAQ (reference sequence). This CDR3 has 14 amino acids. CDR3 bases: TGTGCCAGCAGCTCCGACTCGGAATCCTACGAGCAGTACTTC. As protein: CASSSDSESYEQYF.

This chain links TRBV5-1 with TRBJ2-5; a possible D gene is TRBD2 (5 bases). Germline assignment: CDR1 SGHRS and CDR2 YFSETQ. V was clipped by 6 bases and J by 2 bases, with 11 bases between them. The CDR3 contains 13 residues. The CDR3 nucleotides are TGCGCCAGCATTGAGACGGGACAAGAGACCCAGTACTTC. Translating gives CASIETGQETQYF.

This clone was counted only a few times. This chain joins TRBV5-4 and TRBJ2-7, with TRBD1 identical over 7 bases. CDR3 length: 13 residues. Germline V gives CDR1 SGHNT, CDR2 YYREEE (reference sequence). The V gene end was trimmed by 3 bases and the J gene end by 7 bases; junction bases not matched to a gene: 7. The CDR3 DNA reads TGTGCCAGCAGCTCCCGGGACAGCCTAGAGCAGTACTTC. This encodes CASSSRDSLEQYF.

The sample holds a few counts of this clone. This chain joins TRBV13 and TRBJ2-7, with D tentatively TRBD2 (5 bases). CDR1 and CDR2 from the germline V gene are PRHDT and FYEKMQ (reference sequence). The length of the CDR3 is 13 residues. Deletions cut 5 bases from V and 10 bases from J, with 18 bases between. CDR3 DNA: TGTGCCAGCAGCCTCGAGTGGAGCGGAACACAGTACTTC. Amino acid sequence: CASSLEWSGTQYF.

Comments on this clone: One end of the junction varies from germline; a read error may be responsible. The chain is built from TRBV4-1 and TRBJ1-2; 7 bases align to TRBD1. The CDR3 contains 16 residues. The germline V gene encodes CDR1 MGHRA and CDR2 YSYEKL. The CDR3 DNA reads TGCGCCAACAGCCAAGGGGCAGGGGGAACTATGAATGGCTACACCTTC. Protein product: CANSQGAGGTMNGYTF.

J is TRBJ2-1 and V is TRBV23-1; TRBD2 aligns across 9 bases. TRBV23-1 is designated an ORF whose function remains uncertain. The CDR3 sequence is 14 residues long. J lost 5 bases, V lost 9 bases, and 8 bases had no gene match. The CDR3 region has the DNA TGCGCCAGGTACGTGACTAGCGGAAACAATGAGCAGTTCTTC. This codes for CARYVTSGNNEQFF.

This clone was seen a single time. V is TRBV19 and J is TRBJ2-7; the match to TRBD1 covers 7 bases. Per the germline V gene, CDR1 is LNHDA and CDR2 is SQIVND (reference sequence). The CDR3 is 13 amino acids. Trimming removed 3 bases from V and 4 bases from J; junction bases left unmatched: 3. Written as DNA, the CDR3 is TGTGCCAGTAGTATGACAGGGCTTTACGAGCAGTACTTC. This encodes CASSMTGLYEQYF.

The CDR3 DNA sequence: TGTGCCAGCAGTTCAAGACTAGCGGGGGAGTTAGAGACCCAGTACTTC. Encoded protein: CASSSRLAGELETQYF. The genes are TRBV6-5 and TRBJ2-5; 12 nucleotides agree with TRBD2. CDR3 size: 16 residues. The V gene end was trimmed by 4 bases and the J gene end by 4 bases; junction bases not matched to a gene: 7. Germline assignment: CDR1 MNHEY and CDR2 SVGAGI.

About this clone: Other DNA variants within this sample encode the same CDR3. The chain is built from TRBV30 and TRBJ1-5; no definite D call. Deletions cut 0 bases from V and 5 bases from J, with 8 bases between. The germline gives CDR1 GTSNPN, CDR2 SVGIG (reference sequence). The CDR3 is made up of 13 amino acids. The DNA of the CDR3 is TGTGCCTGGAGTGTAGGCGGTGATCAGCCCCAGCATTTT. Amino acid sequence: CAWSVGGDQPQHF.

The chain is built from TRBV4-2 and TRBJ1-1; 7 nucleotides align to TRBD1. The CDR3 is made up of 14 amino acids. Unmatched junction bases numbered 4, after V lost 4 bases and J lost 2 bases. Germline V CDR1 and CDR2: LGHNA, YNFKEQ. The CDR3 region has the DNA TGTGCCAGCAGCCCGACAGGGACCAACACTGAAGCTTTCTTT. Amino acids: CASSPTGTNTEAFF.

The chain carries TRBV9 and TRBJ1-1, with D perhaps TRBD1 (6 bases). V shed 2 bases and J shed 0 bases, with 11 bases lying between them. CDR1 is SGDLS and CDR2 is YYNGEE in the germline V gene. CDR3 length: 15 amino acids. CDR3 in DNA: TGTGCCAGCAGCGTCTCCGGGACATTGAACACTGAAGCTTTCTTT. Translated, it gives CASSVSGTLNTEAFF.

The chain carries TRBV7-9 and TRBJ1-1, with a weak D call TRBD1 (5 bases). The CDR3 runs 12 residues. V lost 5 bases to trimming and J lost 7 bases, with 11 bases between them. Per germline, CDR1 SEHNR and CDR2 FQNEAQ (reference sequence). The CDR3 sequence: CASSPRDGEAFF. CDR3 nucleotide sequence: TGTGCCAGCAGCCCGCGGGACGGTGAAGCTTTCTTT.

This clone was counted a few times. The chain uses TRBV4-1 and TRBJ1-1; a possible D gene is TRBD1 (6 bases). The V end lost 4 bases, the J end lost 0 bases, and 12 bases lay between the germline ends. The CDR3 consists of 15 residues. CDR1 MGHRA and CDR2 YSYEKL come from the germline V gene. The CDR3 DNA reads TGCGCCAGCAGCCCTAGACAGGTAATGAACACTGAAGCTTTCTTT. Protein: CASSPRQVMNTEAFF.

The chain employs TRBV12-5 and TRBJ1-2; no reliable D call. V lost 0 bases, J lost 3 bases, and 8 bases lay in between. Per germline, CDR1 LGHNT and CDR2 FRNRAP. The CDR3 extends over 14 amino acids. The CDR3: CASGLVGGHYGYTF. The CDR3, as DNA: TGTGCTAGTGGTTTGGTAGGCGGGCACTATGGCTACACCTTC.

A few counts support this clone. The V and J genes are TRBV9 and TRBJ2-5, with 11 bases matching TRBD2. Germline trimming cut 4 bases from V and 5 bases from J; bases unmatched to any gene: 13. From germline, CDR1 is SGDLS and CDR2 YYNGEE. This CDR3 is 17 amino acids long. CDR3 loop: CASSPQRTSGSTETQYF. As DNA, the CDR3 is TGTGCCAGCAGCCCCCAAAGGACTAGCGGGTCGACGGAGACCCAGTACTTC.

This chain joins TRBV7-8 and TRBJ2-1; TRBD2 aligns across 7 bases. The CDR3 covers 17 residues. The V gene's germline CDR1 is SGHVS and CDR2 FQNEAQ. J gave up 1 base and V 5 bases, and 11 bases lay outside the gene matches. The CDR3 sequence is CASSRGPSGDSYNEQFF. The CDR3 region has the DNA TGTGCCAGCAGCCGGGGTCCAAGCGGGGATTCCTACAATGAGCAGTTCTTC.

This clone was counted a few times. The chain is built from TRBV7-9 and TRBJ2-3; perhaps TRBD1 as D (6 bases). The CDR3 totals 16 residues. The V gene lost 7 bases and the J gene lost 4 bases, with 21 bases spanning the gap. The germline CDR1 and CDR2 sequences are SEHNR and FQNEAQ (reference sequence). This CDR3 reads CASTAGRGKDSDTQYF. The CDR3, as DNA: TGTGCCAGCACCGCGGGCAGGGGAAAAGATTCAGATACGCAGTATTTT.

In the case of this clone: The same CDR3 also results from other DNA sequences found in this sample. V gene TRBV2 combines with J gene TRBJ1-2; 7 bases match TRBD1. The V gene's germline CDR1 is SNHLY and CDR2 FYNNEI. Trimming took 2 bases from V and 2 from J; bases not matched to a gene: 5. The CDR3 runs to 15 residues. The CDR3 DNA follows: TGTGCCAGCAGTGAATCGGGACAGAGGAACTATGGCTACACCTTC. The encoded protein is CASSESGQRNYGYTF.

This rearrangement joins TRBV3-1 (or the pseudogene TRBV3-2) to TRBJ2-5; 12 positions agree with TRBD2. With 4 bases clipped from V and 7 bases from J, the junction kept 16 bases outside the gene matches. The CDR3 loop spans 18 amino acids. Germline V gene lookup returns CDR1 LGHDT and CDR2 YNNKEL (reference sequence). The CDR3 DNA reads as TGTGCCAGCAGCCTAAGCGCTAGCGGGGGGGCATTTCACGGGACCCAGTACTTC. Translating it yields CASSLSASGGAFHGTQYF.